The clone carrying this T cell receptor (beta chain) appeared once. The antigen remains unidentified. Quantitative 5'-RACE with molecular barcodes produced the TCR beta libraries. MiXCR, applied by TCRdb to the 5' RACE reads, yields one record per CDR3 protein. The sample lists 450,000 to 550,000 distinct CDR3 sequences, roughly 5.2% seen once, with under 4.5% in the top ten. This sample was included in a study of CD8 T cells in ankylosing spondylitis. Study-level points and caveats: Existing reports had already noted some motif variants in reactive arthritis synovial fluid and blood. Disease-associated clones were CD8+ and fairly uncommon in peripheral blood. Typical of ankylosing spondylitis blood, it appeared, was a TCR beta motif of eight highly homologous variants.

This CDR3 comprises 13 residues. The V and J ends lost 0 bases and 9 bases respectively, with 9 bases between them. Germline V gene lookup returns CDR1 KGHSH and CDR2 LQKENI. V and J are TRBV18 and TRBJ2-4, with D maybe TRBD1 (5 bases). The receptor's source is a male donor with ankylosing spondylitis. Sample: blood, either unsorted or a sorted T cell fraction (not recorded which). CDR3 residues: CASSPPGVGIQYF. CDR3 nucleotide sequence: TGTGCCAGCTCACCACCAGGGGTGGGCATTCAGTACTTC. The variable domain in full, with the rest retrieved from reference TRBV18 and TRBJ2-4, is NAGVMQNPRHLVRRRGQEARLRCSPMKGHSHVYWYRQLPEEGLKFMVYLQKENIIDESGMPKERFSAEFPKEGPSILRIQQVVRGDSAAYFCASSPPGVGIQYFGAGTRLSVL.